What follows are 14 T cell receptor beta chains derived from one specimen sequenced in a study of blood T cells in healthy people across ages. A J-beta primer mix and a sample-barcoded 5' primer were used in a second PCR of about 6 to 12 cycles. TCRdb redid the calling of the 5' RACE reads with MiXCR, one entry per CDR3 protein. The sample includes about 1 million distinct CDR3 sequences, roughly a quarter of them seen just once. This sample also belongs to another study, concerning T cells of mothers and their children.

Material: blood. These receptors were obtained from a girl aged 2 to 9 in good health.

This clonotype was seen more than once but under ten times. The rearrangement joins TRBV28 to TRBJ2-1; possible D gene TRBD2, 6 bases. The J call may be wrong; the DNA end is better matched by TRBJ2-7. Germline values: CDR1 MDHEN, CDR2 SYDVKM. CDR3 length: 14 amino acids. The CDR3 nucleotides are TGTGCCAGCACCTCGGGCGGGAAGGCCCACGAGCAGTACTTC. It translates to CASTSGGKAHEQYF.

This clonotype was counted a few times. The CDR3 DNA reads TGCAGTGCTCAGACTCCACATGGCTACTACAATGAGCAGTTCTTC. As protein: CSAQTPHGYYNEQFF. This sequence joins TRBV20-1 and TRBJ2-5; D not resolved. Near its end, the DNA agrees better with TRBJ2-1, so the J call may be wrong. This CDR3 has 15 amino acids. CDR1 is DFQATT and CDR2 is SNEGSKA in the germline V gene (reference sequence).

The V and J genes are TRBV6-5 and TRBJ1-1, with D unclear. Germline CDR1 is MNHEY and CDR2 is SVGAGI. The CDR3 totals 17 residues. V was shortened by 6 bases and J by 0 bases, with 20 bases between the two germline ends. This chain's CDR3 is CASSYASRIPMNTEAFF. CDR3 sequence (DNA): TGTGCCAGCAGCTACGCGTCCAGGATCCCAATGAACACTGAAGCTTTCTTT.

The chain uses TRBV5-6 and TRBJ1-1; D gene ambiguous. The CDR3 length is 16 residues. V gave up 4 bases and J gave up 3 bases, with 19 bases separating them. Germline-derived CDR1 and CDR2 are SGHDT and YYEEEE. CDR3 residues: CASSPVQRGGDTEAFF. The CDR3 nucleotides read TGTGCCAGCAGCCCAGTACAACGGGGAGGTGACACTGAAGCTTTCTTT.

The V call is TRBV2, the J call TRBJ2-1; TRBD1 is a possible D gene (6 bases). CDR1 and CDR2 (germline): SNHLY, FYNNEI. V was clipped by 9 bases and J by 0 bases, with 9 bases between them. This CDR3 is 13 amino acids long. CDR3 residues: CARRTDSYNEQFF. In nucleotides, the CDR3 is TGTGCCAGAAGGACAGACTCCTACAATGAGCAGTTCTTC.

Concerning this clonotype: One end of the junction fails to match germline, which may point to a read error. The V gene is TRBV7-6, the J gene TRBJ2-3; the match to TRBD2 covers 15 bases. The CDR3 has 17 residues. The germline gives CDR1 SGHVS, CDR2 FNYEAQ. The CDR3 spells CASSQLGLAGGSDAQYF. CDR3 coding DNA: TGTGCCAGCAGCCAGCTGGGACTAGCGGGGGGTTCAGATGCGCAGTATTTT.

The chain has TRBV6-5 and TRBJ2-5, with a possible D match to TRBD2 (5 bases). The better agreement between TRBJ2-7 and the DNA end casts doubt on the J call. Germline V gene data show CDR1 as MNHEY and CDR2 as SVGAGI. The CDR3 is 13 residues long. This CDR3 is CASSYSPGNEQYF. As DNA, the CDR3 is TGTGCCAGCAGTTACTCCCCGGGGAACGAGCAGTACTTC.

This clonotype was recorded a few times. The rearrangement joins TRBV28 to TRBJ2-2; weak D call: TRBD1 (5 bases). This CDR3 spans 18 amino acids. V dropped 7 bases and J dropped 6 bases, with 27 bases sitting between them. Germline-derived CDR1 and CDR2 are MDHEN and SYDVKM. The CDR3 bases are TGTGCCAGCACCTTCTCAAACGATCAGGGTCAGTTGGCCGGGGAGCTGTTTTTT. This gives the protein CASTFSNDQGQLAGELFF. Variable domain in full (rest from reference TRBV28 and TRBJ2-2): DVKVTQSSRYLVKRTGEKVFLECVQDMDHENMFWYRQDPGLGLRLIYFSYDVKMKEKGDIPEGYSVSREKKERFSLILESASTNQTSMYLCASTFSNDQGQLAGELFFGEGSRLTVL.

This clonotype was recorded a few times. The chain carries TRBV20-1 and TRBJ1-4; D is undetermined. The CDR3 covers 13 residues. V lost 4 bases and J lost 7, with 13 bases in between. Germline V gene data show CDR1 as DFQATT and CDR2 as SNEGSKA (reference sequence). The CDR3 DNA follows: TGCAGTGCTAAATCGATCGGGGTTGAAAAACTGTTTTTT. This gives the protein CSAKSIGVEKLFF.

CDR3 in DNA: TGTGCCAGCTGGCGGAGGAGCTCCTATAATTCACCCCTCCACTTT. It yields the protein CASWRRSSYNSPLHF. This chain uses TRBV27 with TRBJ1-6; D is ambiguous. This CDR3 has 15 amino acids. Trimming cost V 8 bases and J 0 bases, with 11 bases left between them. From germline, CDR1 is MNHEY and CDR2 SMNVEV (reference sequence).

The sample holds a few counts of this clonotype. This chain connects TRBV9 to TRBJ2-3; possible D gene TRBD1, 6 bases. Per germline, CDR1 SGDLS and CDR2 YYNGEE. CDR3 length: 15 residues. V lost 2 bases to trimming and J lost 4 bases, with 14 bases between them. As DNA, the CDR3 is TGTGCCAGCAGCGTGGACAGTTTCTCGGCAGATACGCAGTATTTT. Its protein product is CASSVDSFSADTQYF. The full variable domain, its missing parts supplied by reference TRBV9 and TRBJ2-3, is DSGVTQTPKHLITATGQRVTLRCSPRSGDLSVYWYQQSLDQGLQFLIQYYNGEERAKGNILERFSAQQFPDLHSELNLSSLELGDSALYFCASSVDSFSADTQYFGPGTRLTVL.

There are a few counts of this clonotype. The genes are TRBV7-8 and TRBJ2-7; D is undetermined. The germline V and J ends were trimmed by 0 bases and 2 bases, with 14 bases remaining between them. Germline V gene sequence: CDR1 SGHVS, CDR2 FQNEAQ. This CDR3 has 16 amino acids. CDR3 in DNA: TGTGCCAGCAGCTTAGCGCTAAGTGGCAGTACCTACGAGCAGTACTTC. Amino acids: CASSLALSGSTYEQYF.

This clonotype appeared a few times. The J gene is TRBJ1-2, the V gene TRBV29-1; no firm D call. Trimming shortened V by 4 bases and J by 5 bases, and 2 bases separated the two germline ends. The CDR3 is 9 residues long. Germline-derived CDR1 and CDR2 are SQVTM and ANQGSEA. Here the CDR3 reads CSVGYGYTF. The CDR3 bases are TGCAGCGTTGGTTATGGCTACACCTTC.

This clonotype was detected only a few times. The germline gene is not matched at one end of the junction; a read error may be the cause. The V gene is TRBV28, the J gene TRBJ2-2; D may be TRBD2 (5 bases). The CDR3 is 15 residues long. Germline CDR1 reads MDHEN; CDR2 reads SYDVKM. CDR3 in DNA: TGTGCCAGCACCACAGACTTCGGGAACACCGGGGAGCTGCTTTTT. Translated: CASTTDFGNTGELLF.